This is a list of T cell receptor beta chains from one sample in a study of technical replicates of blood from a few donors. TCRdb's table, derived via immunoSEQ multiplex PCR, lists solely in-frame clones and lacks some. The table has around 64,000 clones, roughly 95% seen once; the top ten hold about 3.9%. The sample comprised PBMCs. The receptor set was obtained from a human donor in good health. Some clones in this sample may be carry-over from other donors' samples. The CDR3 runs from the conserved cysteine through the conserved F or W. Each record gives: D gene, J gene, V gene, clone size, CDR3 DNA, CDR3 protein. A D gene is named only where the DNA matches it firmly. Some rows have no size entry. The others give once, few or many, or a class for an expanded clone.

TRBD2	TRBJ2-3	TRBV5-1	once	TGCGCCAGCAGCTTGGCCGGTAGCGGGACGGGAGATACGCAGTATTTT	CASSLAGSGTGDTQYF
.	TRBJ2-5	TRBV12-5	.	TGTGCTAGTCTGGGAGAAGAGACCCAGTACTTC	CASLGEETQYF
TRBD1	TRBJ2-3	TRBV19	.	TGTGCCAGTAGTACTCTCCTCGGACAGGATAGGCCAGATACGCAGTATTTT	CASSTLLGQDRPDTQYF
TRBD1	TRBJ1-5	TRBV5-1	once	TGCGCCAGCAGTACGACAGGGGGCAATCAGCCCCAGCATTTT	CASSTTGGNQPQHF
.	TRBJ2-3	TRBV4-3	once	TGCGCCAGCAGCCATAGCGCGGGACCCACAGATACGCAGTATTTT	CASSHSAGPTDTQYF
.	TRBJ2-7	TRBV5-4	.	TGTGCCAGCAGCTTAACACCACAGGACCAAGAGCAGTACTTC	CASSLTPQDQEQYF
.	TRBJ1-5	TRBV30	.	TGTGCCTGGAGTCCGGCACAGGGGCCCCAGCATTTT	CAWSPAQGPQHF
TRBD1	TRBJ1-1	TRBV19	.	TGTGCCAGTTTGGACAGGGCAGGCACTGAAGCTTTCTTT	CASLDRAGTEAFF
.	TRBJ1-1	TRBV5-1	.	TGCGCCAGCAGCTCTCAGGGAAAAATGAACACTGAAGCTTTCTTT	CASSSQGKMNTEAFF
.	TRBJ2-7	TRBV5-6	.	TGTGCCAGCAGCCGGGGTAGCGGTGGTGAGCAGTACTTC	CASSRGSGGEQYF
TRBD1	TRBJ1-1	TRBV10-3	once	TGTGCCATCAGTGCCACAGGGGATGGTAACACTGAAGCTTTCTTT	CAISATGDGNTEAFF
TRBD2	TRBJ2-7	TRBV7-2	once	TGTGCCAGCAGCCCCCCCGGGACTAGCGGGGAGCAGTACTTC	CASSPPGTSGEQYF
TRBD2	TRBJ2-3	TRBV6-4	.	TGTGCCAGCAGTAAGGAGCGGGGAGACACAGATACGCAGTATTTT	CASSKERGDTDTQYF
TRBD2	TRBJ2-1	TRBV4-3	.	TGCGCCAGCAGCCAACTTACGGGGTCGGGAGGCAGTAATGAGCAGTTCTTC	CASSQLTGSGGSNEQFF
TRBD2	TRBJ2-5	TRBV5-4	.	TGTGCCAGCCACCGTAGCGGGGGAGAGACCCAGTACTTC	CASHRSGGETQYF
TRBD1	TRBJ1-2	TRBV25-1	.	TGTGCCAGCAGTGAGACAGGGTTGGGCTACACCTTC	CASSETGLGYTF
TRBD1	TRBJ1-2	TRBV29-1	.	TGCAGCGCGGGACAGGGCTATGGCTACACCTTC	CSAGQGYGYTF
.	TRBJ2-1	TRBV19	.	TGTGCCAGTAGTATGGCTGGCGGGGCTGAGCAGTTCTTC	CASSMAGGAEQFF
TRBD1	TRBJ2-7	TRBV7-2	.	TGTGCCAGCAGCCTTAAGACAGGGTTGTTGTACGAGCAGTACTTC	CASSLKTGLLYEQYF
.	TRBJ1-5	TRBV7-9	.	TGTGCCAGCAGCTTCCAGGGTCGTCAGCCCCAGCATTTT	CASSFQGRQPQHF
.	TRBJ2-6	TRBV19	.	TGTGCCAGTAGTAAAGGGAGCTCTGGGGCCAACGTCCTGACTTTC	CASSKGSSGANVLTF
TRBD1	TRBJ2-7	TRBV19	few	TGTGCCAGTAGTCCCCCAGGGGGCGCTGTATACGAGCAGTACTTC	CASSPPGGAVYEQYF
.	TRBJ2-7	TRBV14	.	TGTGCCAGCAGCCAAGTACAAGGACTGACAACACCCTTACCTTTTTACGAGCAGTACTTC	CASSQVQGLTTPLPFYEQYF
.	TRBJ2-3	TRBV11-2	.	TGTGCCAGCAGCGCCCGGGTTTTGGTAGCAGATACGCAGTATTTT	CASSARVLVADTQYF
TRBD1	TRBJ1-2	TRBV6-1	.	TGTGCCAGCAGTGAAGCGGGACAGGGATTGCATGGCTACACCTTC	CASSEAGQGLHGYTF
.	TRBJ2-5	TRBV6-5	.	TGTGCCAGCAGTTACTCGCCTAGGGAGACCCAGTACTTC	CASSYSPRETQYF
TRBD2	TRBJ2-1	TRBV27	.	TGTGCCAGCCGCCCCGGACTAGCGGTTTACAATGAGCAGTTCTTC	CASRPGLAVYNEQFF
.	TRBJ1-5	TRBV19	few	TGTGCCACGGGGGTTCAGCCCCAGCATTTT	CATGVQPQHF
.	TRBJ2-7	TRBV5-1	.	TGCGCCAGCAGCCCCGGGGGCTACGAGCAGTACTTC	CASSPGGYEQYF
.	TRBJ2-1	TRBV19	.	TGTGCCAGTAGTGGTAGCCTGTATGAGCAGTTCTTC	CASSGSLYEQFF
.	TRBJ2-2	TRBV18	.	TGTGCCAGCTCACTGCACAGGGCGGACACCGGGGAGCTGTTTTTT	CASSLHRADTGELFF
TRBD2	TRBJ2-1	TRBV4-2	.	TGTGCCAGCAGCCAAATAAAGACTAGCGGGGATCAGATCAATGAGCAGTTCTTC	CASSQIKTSGDQINEQFF
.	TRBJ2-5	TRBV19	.	TGTGCCAGTAGTATAGCCCCCCGAGAGACCCAGTACTTC	CASSIAPRETQYF
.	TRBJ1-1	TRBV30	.	TGTGCCTGGAACGGACAGTTGAACACTGAAGCTTTCTTT	CAWNGQLNTEAFF
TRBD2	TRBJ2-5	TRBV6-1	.	TGTGCCAGCAGTGAAGGGACTAGAGAGACCCAGTACTTC	CASSEGTRETQYF
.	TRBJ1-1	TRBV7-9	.	TGCGCCAGCAGCCGAAACAGACCCTACACTGAAGCTTTCTTT	CASSRNRPYTEAFF
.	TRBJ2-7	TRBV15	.	TGTGCCACCAGCTCTAGCGTAAGTCCCTACGAGCAGTACTTC	CATSSSVSPYEQYF
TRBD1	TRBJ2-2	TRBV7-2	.	TGTGCCAGCAGTTATCGGACAGGGATAAACACCGGGGAGCTGTTTTTT	CASSYRTGINTGELFF
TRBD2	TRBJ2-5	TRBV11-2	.	TGTGCCAGCAGCTTAGTATCGGGGGGAGGGCAAGAGACCCAGTACTTC	CASSLVSGGGQETQYF
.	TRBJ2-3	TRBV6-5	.	TGTGCCAGCAAGGGGTTAGGCCAGGGCACAGATACGCAGTATTTT	CASKGLGQGTDTQYF
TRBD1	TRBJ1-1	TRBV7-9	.	TGTGCCAGCAGCCCCCGGGACAGGTTGAACACTGAAGCTTTCTTT	CASSPRDRLNTEAFF
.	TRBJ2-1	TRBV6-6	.	TGTGCCAGCAGTTCCATCCGAGGACTCTACAATGAGCAGTTCTTC	CASSSIRGLYNEQFF
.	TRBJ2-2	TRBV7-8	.	TGTGCCAGCAGCGAAGGGGGCGGGATAAACACCGGGGAGCTGTTTTTT	CASSEGGGINTGELFF
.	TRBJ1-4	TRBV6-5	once	TGTGCCAGCAGTTACAATCAGGGGAGAAATGAAAAACTGTTTTTT	CASSYNQGRNEKLFF
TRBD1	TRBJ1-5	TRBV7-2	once	TGTGCCAGCAGCTTAGTTCGGGCAGGGGGCGGACAGCCCCAGCATTTT	CASSLVRAGGGQPQHF
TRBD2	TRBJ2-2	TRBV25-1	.	TGTGCCAGCAGTGAAGGGACTAGCGGGAGCTCGAACACCGGGGAGCTGTTTTTT	CASSEGTSGSSNTGELFF